Detailed here is one T cell receptor (beta chain). Its antigen target is currently unknown. No base quality information exists; no much larger clone differs at one position. The data originate from a study of blood T cell repertoires in COVID-19 (dated by TCRdb to about 2020). At the level of the whole study: The collaborator samples originated in the United States, Italy and Spain and spanned the acute and convalescent phases of COVID-19. Nearly every sample came with metadata listing a de-identified subject ID, COVID-19 status, age in years and sex. The samples were drawn from two sources: the first 160 participants of the ongoing ImmuneRACE study, and 950 to 1,500 subjects contributed by 6 global collaborators. The repertoires were released in a freely available public database meant as a resource for research on the immune response to SARS-CoV-2. Where available, HLA class I and class II types were obtained from metadata supplied by the sample provider rather than from assay-based typing. The material from the prospective study consisted of cDNA or gDNA derived from T cells, B-cell-depleted T cells, or PBMCs. The dataset comprised deeply sampled blood TCRbeta repertoires from subjects exposed to, actively infected with, or recovered from COVID-19. General study outcomes and caveats: How much clinical and demographic metadata was included differed by source and by participant, and the metadata was provided uncurated.

TCRbeta CDR3 regions were amplified from genomic DNA using the immunoSEQ Assay, a bias-controlled multiplex PCR. The published analysis was carried out like this. The number of nucleated cells in each sample was estimated from the amplification of reference gene primers within the assay. To quantify the absolute abundance of each unique TCRbeta CDR3 rearrangement, sequence reads were collapsed and filtered. Productive Simpson clonality was computed per sample as the square root of Simpson's diversity index over productive rearrangements. TCRdb obtained this table from immuneACCESS and retained in-frame rearrangements with V and J assigned. These tables miss some clones; where compared with another copy, unresolved V genes account for less than half of the shortfall, and the remainder is unexplained. Clone size and the V and J calls come from that table; the DNA yielded D and trimming. The table for this sample lists 200,000 to 300,000 clones; approximately 86% of them were counted only once. The top ten clones comprise about 0.7% of the sample.

Each collaborating institution followed its own protocols to collect whole blood in K2EDTA tubes. For TCRbeta analysis, collaborators shipped samples in one of three forms: frozen whole blood, isolated PBMCs, or DNA extracted from either of those sample types. The TCR originated in a human donor in a cohort sampled during active COVID-19. Specimen: peripheral blood.

The nucleotide sequence reads as follows: TGTGCCAGTAGTCGCCGGGACACAAGAGTCGGCTATGGCTACACCTTC. Translation gives CASSRRDTRVGYGYTF. This receptor chain uses TRBV19 and TRBJ1-2, with TRBD1 perhaps the D gene, on 6 matching bases. From a lookup of the germline V gene (reference sequence), CDR1 and CDR2 are LNHDA and SQIVND. The CDR3 contains 16 residues, cysteine and phenylalanine counted. Just CDR3 DNA is preserved here, 48 bases in frame from base 1. V gives up 5 bases and J gives up 4 bases, and the segment between their germline ends measures 20 bases.